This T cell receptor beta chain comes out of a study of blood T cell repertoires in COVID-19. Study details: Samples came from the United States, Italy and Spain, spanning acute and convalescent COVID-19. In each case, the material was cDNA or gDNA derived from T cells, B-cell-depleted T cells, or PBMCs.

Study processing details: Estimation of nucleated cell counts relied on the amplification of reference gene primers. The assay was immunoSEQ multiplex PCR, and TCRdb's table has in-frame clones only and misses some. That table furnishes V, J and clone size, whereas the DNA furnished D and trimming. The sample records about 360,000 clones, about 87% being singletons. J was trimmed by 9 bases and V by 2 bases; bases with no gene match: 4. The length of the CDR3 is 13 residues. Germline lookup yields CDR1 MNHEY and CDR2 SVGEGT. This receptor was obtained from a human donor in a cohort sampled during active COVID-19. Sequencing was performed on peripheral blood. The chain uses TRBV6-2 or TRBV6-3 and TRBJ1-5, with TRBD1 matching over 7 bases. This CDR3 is CASSYGTARPQHF. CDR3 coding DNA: TGTGCCAGCAGTTACGGGACAGCCAGGCCCCAGCATTTT.